This TCR beta chain is from a study of vaccination and CD4 T cells after COVID-19. Overall study context: The cells in question were stimulated using overlapping spike peptides derived from SARS-CoV-2, HCoV-NL63, HCoV-OC43 and HCoV-229E.

The study sequenced cultured CD4+ T cell DNA using the Oncomine TCR Beta short-read assay. TCRdb re-called the PCR reads with MiXCR, one entry per CDR3 protein. The profile shows about 14,000 distinct CDR3 sequences, around 49% of them singletons. Treatment here: approximately nine-day PBMC culture with coronavirus spike peptide pools or control peptides (ViraFEST assay). On day 3 and again on day 7, fresh IL-2 medium was used to replace half the medium. The CDR3 is 15 amino acids. Trimming removed 0 bases from V and 4 bases from J; junction bases left unmatched: 5. Germline-derived CDR1 and CDR2 are DFQATT and SNEGSKA (reference sequence). Points on this clonotype: As yet, its antigen is unknown.

The clonotype was recovered from a human donor who had recovered from COVID-19. The specimen comprised CD4+ T cells from blood, cultured in vitro, sampled before SARS-CoV-2 vaccination. The genes are TRBV20-1 and TRBJ1-5; TRBD1 matches 8 bases. The CDR3 protein is CSARDSDRVNQPQHF. CDR3 DNA sequence: TGCAGTGCTAGAGACTCGGACAGGGTGAATCAGCCCCAGCATTTT.